This T cell receptor (beta chain) is drawn from a study of blood T cell repertoires in COVID-19. Study in general: The United States, Italy and Spain provided the acute and convalescent COVID-19 samples. The cDNA or gDNA used as material had been derived from T cells, B-cell-depleted T cells, or PBMCs.

This CDR3 is 15 amino acids long. Germline values: CDR1 SGHAT, CDR2 FQNNGV. V shed 4 bases and J 2 bases; nucleotides not matched to a gene: 6. Authors' methods: Quantification of nucleated cells was approximated via reference gene primer amplification. Produced via immunoSEQ multiplex PCR; TCRdb's table is partial and in-frame only. Clone size and the V and J calls come from that table; the DNA yielded D and trimming. Of about 210,000 clones listed, around 80% were seen once; the top ten hold roughly 12%. V and J are TRBV11-2 and TRBJ2-7; the match to TRBD2 covers 9 bases. This receptor was obtained from a woman aged 40 to 50 with acute or convalescent COVID-19. Material for sequencing was peripheral blood. Here the CDR3 reads CASSSLAGWAYEQYF. CDR3 DNA: TGTGCCAGCAGCTCCCTAGCGGGGTGGGCCTACGAGCAGTACTTC.